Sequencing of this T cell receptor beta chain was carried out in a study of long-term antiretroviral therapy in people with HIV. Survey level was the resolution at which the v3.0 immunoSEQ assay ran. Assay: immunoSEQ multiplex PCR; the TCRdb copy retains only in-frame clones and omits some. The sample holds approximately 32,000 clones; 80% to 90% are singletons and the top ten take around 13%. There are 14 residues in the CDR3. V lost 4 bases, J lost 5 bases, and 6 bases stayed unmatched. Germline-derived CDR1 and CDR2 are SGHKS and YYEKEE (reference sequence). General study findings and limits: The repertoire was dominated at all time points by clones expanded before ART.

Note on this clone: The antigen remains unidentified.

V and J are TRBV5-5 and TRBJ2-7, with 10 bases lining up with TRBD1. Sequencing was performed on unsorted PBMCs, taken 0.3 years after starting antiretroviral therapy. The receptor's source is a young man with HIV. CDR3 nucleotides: TGTGCCAGCAGCGGACAGGGGGGTGCGAACGAGCAGTACTTC. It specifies CASSGQGGANEQYF. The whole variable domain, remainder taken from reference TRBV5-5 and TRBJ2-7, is DAGVTQSPTHLIKTRGQQVTLRCSPISGHKSVSWYQQVLGQGPQFIFQYYEKEERGRGNFPDRFSARQFPNYSSELNVNALLLGDSALYLCASSGQGGANEQYFGPGTRLTVT.